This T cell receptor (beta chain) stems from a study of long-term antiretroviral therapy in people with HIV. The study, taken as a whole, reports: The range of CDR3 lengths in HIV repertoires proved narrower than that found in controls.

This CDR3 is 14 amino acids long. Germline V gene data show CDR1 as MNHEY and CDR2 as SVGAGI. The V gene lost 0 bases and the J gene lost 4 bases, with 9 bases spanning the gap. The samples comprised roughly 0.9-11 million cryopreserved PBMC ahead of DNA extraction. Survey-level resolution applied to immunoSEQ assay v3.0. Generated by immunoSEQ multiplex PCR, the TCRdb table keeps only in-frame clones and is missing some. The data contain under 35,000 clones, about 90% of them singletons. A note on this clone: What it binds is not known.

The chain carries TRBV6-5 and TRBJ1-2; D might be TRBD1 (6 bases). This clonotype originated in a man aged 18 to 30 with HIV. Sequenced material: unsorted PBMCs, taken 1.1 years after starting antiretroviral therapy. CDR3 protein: CASSYSRGAYGYTF. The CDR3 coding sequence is TGTGCCAGCAGTTACTCGAGGGGGGCCTATGGCTACACCTTC.